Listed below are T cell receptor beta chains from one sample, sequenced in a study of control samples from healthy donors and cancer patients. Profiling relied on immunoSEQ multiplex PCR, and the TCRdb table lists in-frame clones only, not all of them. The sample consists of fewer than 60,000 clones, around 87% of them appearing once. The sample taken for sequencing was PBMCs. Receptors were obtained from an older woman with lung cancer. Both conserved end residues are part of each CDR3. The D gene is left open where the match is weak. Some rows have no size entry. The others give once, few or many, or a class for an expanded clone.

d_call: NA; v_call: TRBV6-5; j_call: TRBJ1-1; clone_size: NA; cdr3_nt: TGTGCCAGCAGTTACAGTAGTAAGAACACTGAAGCTTTCTTT; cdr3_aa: CASSYSSKNTEAFF
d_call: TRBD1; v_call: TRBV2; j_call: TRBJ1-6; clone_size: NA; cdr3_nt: TGTGCCAGCAGGACAGGGGCAATCAATTCACCCCTCCACTTT; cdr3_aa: CASRTGAINSPLHF
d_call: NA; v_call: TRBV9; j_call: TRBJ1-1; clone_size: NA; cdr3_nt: TGTGCCAGCAGCGCAGGGTGGGGTAGTGGCACTGAAGCTTTCTTT; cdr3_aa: CASSAGWGSGTEAFF
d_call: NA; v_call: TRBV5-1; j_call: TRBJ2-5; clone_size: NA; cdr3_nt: TGCGCCAGCAGCCCCGGGGGACCAGGGGAGACCCAGTACTTC; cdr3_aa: CASSPGGPGETQYF
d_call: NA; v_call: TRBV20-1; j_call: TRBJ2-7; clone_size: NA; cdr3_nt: TGCAGTGCTAGTTCAACGTTCTCCTACGAGCAGTACTTC; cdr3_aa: CSASSTFSYEQYF
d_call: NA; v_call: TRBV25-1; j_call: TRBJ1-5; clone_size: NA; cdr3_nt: TGTGCCAGCAGTGAAGGAGAGAATCAGCCCCAGCATTTT; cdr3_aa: CASSEGENQPQHF
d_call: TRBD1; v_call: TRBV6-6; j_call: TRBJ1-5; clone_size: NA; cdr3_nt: TGTGCCAGCAGTTTCCTTACAGGGGGCGCGGGTCAGCCCCAGCATTTT; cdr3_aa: CASSFLTGGAGQPQHF
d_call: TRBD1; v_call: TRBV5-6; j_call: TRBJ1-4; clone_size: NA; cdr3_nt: TGTGCCAGACTCAGGGGGTTATGTGAAAAACTGTTTTTT; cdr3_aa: CARLRGLCEKLFF
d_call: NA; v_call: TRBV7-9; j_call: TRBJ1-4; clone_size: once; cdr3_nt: TGTGCCAGCAGCCCGGGGGTATCGAATGAAAAACTGTTTTTT; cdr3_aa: CASSPGVSNEKLFF
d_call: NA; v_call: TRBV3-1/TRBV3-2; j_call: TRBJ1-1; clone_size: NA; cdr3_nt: TGTGCCAGCAGCCAAGAGGGGGGCATGGGCACTGAAGCTTTCTTT; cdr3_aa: CASSQEGGMGTEAFF
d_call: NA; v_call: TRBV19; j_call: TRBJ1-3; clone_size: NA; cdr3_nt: TGTGCCAGTAGTATAGGTGGGAACTCTGGAAACACCATATATTTT; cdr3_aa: CASSIGGNSGNTIYF
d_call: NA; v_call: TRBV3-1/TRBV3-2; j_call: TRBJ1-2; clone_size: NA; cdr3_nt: TGTGCCAGCAGCCAAGATCAGAGAGGGACCTATGGCTACACCTTC; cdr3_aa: CASSQDQRGTYGYTF
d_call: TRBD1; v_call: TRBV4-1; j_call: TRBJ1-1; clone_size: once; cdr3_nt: TGCGCCAGCAGCCAAGAAGGGTCCTACTCCCTCAGGGGGATGAACACTGAAGCTTTCTTT; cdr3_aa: CASSQEGSYSLRGMNTEAFF
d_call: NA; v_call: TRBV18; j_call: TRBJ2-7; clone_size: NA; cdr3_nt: TGTGCCAGCTCACCAGGGGGGCGCGGGGTCGAGCAGTACTTC; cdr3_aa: CASSPGGRGVEQYF
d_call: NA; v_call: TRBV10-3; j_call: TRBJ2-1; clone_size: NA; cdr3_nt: TGTGCCATCAGTGAAGGGGGAGTGGGCAATGAGCAGTTCTTC; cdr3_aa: CAISEGGVGNEQFF
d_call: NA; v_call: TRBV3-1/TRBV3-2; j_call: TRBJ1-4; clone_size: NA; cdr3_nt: TGTGCCAGCAGCCAGCCACAAGAGGTAAGAACTAATGAAAAACTGTTTTTT; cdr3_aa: CASSQPQEVRTNEKLFF
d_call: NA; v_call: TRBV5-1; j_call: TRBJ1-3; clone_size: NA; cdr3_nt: TGCGCCAGCAGCTTGGCTGGGGACTTCTCTGGAAACACCATATATTTT; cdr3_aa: CASSLAGDFSGNTIYF
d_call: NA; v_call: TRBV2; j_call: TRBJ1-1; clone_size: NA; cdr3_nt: TGTGCCAGCAGTGAAGCGCGATCCAGAAGAACTGAAGCTTTCTTT; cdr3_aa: CASSEARSRRTEAFF
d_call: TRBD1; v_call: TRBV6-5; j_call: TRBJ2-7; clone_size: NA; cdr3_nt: TGTGCCAGCAGTTACACTACAGGGGGCGAGCAGTACTTC; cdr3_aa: CASSYTTGGEQYF
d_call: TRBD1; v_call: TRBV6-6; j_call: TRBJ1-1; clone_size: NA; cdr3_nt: TGTGCCAGCAGCTGGACAGGGGGAGCTGAAGCTTTCTTT; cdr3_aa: CASSWTGGAEAFF
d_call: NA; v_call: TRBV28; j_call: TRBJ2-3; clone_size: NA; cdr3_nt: TGTGCCAGCACGCCTTCGGGGAGAGGGACAGATACGCAGTATTTT; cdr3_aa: CASTPSGRGTDTQYF
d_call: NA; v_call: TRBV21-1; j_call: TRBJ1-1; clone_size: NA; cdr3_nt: TGTGCCAGCAGCAAAGGGGGGACAGGTCTTATTGTAAGTCCTGGCACTGAAGCTTTCTTT; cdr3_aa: CASSKGGTGLIVSPGTEAFF
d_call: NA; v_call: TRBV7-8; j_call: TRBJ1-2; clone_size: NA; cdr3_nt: TGTGCCAGCAGCCCCGGGCGCTATGGCTACACCTTC; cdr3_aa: CASSPGRYGYTF
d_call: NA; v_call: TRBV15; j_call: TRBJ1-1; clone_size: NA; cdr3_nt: TGTGCCACCAGCAGAGATCTAAAGAACACTGAAGCTTTCTTT; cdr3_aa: CATSRDLKNTEAFF
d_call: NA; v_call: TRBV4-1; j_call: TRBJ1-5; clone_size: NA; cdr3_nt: TGCGCCAGCAGCCAAGTTGAGCAGTCAAATCAGCCCCAGCATTTT; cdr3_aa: CASSQVEQSNQPQHF
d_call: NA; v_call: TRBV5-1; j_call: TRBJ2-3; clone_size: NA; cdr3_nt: TGCGCCAGCAGCTTGATAACCTGGGGCACAGATACGCAGTATTTT; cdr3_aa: CASSLITWGTDTQYF
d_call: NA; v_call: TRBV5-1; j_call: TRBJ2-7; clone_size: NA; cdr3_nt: TGCGCCAGCAGCCGGGACGGGTCCTCCTACGAGCAGTACTTC; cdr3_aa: CASSRDGSSYEQYF
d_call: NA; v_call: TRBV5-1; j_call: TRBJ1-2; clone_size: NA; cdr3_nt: TGCGCCAGCAGCCCACGCCCGGTCCGGGACTCTCATGGCTACACCTTC; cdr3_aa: CASSPRPVRDSHGYTF
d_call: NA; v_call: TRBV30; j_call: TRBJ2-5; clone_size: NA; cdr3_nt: TGTGCCTGGAGTCTACAGGGCGAGGAGACCCAGTACTTC; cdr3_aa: CAWSLQGEETQYF
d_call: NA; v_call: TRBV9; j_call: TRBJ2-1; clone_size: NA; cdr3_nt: TGTGCCAGCAGCGCCCGAAGACGGGACGGATCCTACAATGAGCAGTTCTTC; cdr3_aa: CASSARRRDGSYNEQFF